This is a list of T cell receptor beta chains from one sample in a study of CD8 T cells in ankylosing spondylitis. TCRdb passed the 5' RACE reads through MiXCR, listing each CDR3 protein once. Of 350,000 to 550,000 distinct CDR3 sequences in the sample, approximately 26% were seen once. What was sequenced was blood, either unsorted or a sorted T cell fraction (not recorded which). The receptors were sampled from a male donor with ankylosing spondylitis. CDR3s include the opening cysteine and the closing phenylalanine or tryptophan. A D gene is named only where the DNA matches it firmly. Size is stated for part of the rows, as once, few or many counts, or as a class when the clone is expanded.

V	J	size	D	CDR3	DNA
TRBV24-1	TRBJ2-7	once	-	CATSDPQGSYEQYF	TGTGCCACCAGTGATCCTCAGGGGTCCTACGAGCAGTACTTC
TRBV15	TRBJ1-1	-	TRBD1	CATSTLRQGEAFF	TGTGCCACCAGCACCCTTAGACAGGGCGAGGCTTTCTTT
TRBV6-1	TRBJ1-1	few	-	CASRREGNTEAFF	TGTGCCAGCAGGCGGGAGGGGAACACTGAAGCTTTCTTT
TRBV20-1	TRBJ2-6	few	TRBD2	CSARDPTSGGTSGANVLTF	TGCAGTGCTAGAGATCCGACTAGCGGGGGAACCTCTGGGGCCAACGTCCTGACTTTC
TRBV12-3/TRBV12-4	TRBJ1-5	many	-	CASSLRGDSNQPQHF	TGTGCCAGCAGTTTGAGGGGGGATAGCAATCAGCCCCAGCATTTT
TRBV27	TRBJ1-1	-	TRBD1	CASSPRQGATFF	TGTGCCAGCAGTCCCCGACAGGGGGCAACTTTCTTT
TRBV5-1	TRBJ1-3	-	TRBD1	CASSLGVPQGSMNTIYF	TGCGCCAGCAGCTTGGGAGTTCCACAGGGGTCTATGAACACCATATATTTT
TRBV20-1	TRBJ1-1	-	-	CSAREGMNTEAFF	TGCAGTGCTAGAGAGGGCATGAACACTGAAGCTTTCTTT
TRBV25-1	TRBJ2-3	-	TRBD2	CASRVAGGPRSTDTQYF	TGTGCCAGCAGGGTGGCGGGAGGGCCTCGGAGCACAGATACGCAGTATTTT
TRBV6-5	TRBJ1-5	-	TRBD1	CASSSTGTGLGQPQHF	TGTGCCAGCAGTTCCACCGGGACAGGGTTGGGACAGCCCCAGCATTTT
TRBV5-1	TRBJ1-2	few	-	CASSPRSREGYGYTF	TGCGCCAGCAGCCCTCGATCCCGGGAGGGCTATGGCTACACCTTC
TRBV3-1	TRBJ2-3	-	-	CASSQGGHTQYF	TGTGCCAGCAGCCAAGGTGGGCATACGCAGTATTTT
TRBV2	TRBJ2-5	few	TRBD1	CASSQIGQGRETQYF	TGTGCCAGCAGTCAGATCGGACAGGGAAGGGAGACCCAGTACTTC
TRBV14	TRBJ2-1	few	-	CASSQTGFLSSYNEQFF	TGTGCCAGCAGCCAAACAGGGTTCCTCAGCTCCTACAATGAGCAGTTCTTC
TRBV20-1	TRBJ2-4	-	-	CSASLGVVAKNIQYF	TGCAGTGCTAGTTTGGGGGTAGTGGCCAAAAACATTCAGTACTTC
TRBV2	TRBJ2-2	-	TRBD2	CASTRLAGDRGLFF	TGTGCCAGCACCCGACTAGCGGGAGACCGGGGGCTGTTTTTT
TRBV7-9	TRBJ2-1	few	TRBD2	CASSYLSGSNHEQFF	TGTGCCAGCAGCTACCTTAGCGGGAGTAACCATGAGCAGTTCTTC
TRBV27	TRBJ2-1	-	TRBD1	CASSFRDRVHEQFF	TGTGCCAGCAGTTTCCGGGACAGGGTACATGAGCAGTTCTTC
TRBV12-3/TRBV12-4	TRBJ2-3	-	TRBD2	CASTGTSGRTSTDTQYF	TGTGCCAGCACCGGGACTAGCGGGAGGACTAGCACAGATACGCAGTATTTT
TRBV4-1	TRBJ1-2	few	-	CASSQDPWDYGYTF	TGCGCCAGCAGCCAAGATCCGTGGGACTATGGCTACACCTTC
TRBV29-1	TRBJ2-7	few	TRBD1	CSVGRGTGAYEQYF	TGCAGCGTTGGAAGAGGGACAGGGGCCTACGAGCAGTACTTC
TRBV20-1	TRBJ2-7	few	-	CSARDPLGPGEQYF	TGCAGTGCTAGAGATCCCCTAGGGCCTGGGGAGCAGTACTTC
TRBV20-1	TRBJ1-5	few	-	CSARAGLSNQPQHF	TGCAGTGCTAGAGCAGGGCTTAGCAATCAGCCCCAGCATTTT
TRBV27	TRBJ2-2	few	-	CASSFQQAATGELFF	TGTGCCAGCAGTTTTCAACAGGCGGCCACCGGGGAGCTGTTTTTT
TRBV11-2	TRBJ1-4	-	-	CASARGGPDEKLFF	TGTGCCAGCGCTCGAGGGGGTCCGGATGAAAAACTGTTTTTT